The rows below give T cell receptor beta chains drawn from one sample of a study of CD8+ T cells in alopecia areata. Clones were read by immunoSEQ multiplex PCR, and TCRdb kept only the in-frame ones, dropping some. The data contain 200,000 to 250,000 clones, about 53% of them singletons. The sequencing here drew on CD4+ T cells sorted from blood, taken at week 0. These receptors were collected from a human donor with alopecia areata. CDR3s leave out the opening cysteine and the closing phenylalanine or tryptophan. Clone size appears in some rows only: once, few, many, or a class for an expanded clone.

cdr3_aa clone_size cdr3_length j_call v_call
AWTGRGSYGYT NA 11 TRBJ1-2 TRBV30
AWSAAGQSNYGYT NA 13 TRBJ1-2 TRBV30
AWSVQGYQPQH NA 11 TRBJ1-5 TRBV30
AWAGHRMNTEAF NA 12 TRBJ1-1 TRBV30
ASSRAYGMTGYPEYEQY few 17 TRBJ2-7 TRBV4-1
ASMEIQGYSNEPQH NA 14 TRBJ1-5 TRBV19
ASSPQGTNTGELF few 13 TRBJ2-2 TRBV7-3
ASSTPTKSTDTQY NA 13 TRBJ2-3 TRBV4-1
ATSRDQGGYEQF once 12 TRBJ2-1 TRBV15
ASSLGTDWTGRTDTQY few 16 TRBJ2-3 TRBV7-9
ASSLMGNTGELF NA 12 TRBJ2-2 TRBV7-7
ASRRQGHGYT NA 10 TRBJ1-2 TRBV6-5
ASSGGLAHLYNEQF NA 14 TRBJ2-1 TRBV6-1
ASSHGLAAFANTGELF NA 16 TRBJ2-2 TRBV4-1
ASSEEGTGANVLT few 13 TRBJ2-6 TRBV2
ASSPDYEQY few 9 TRBJ2-7 TRBV18
ASSPRDRHGYT few 11 TRBJ1-2 TRBV27
ASSFGGEGTQY NA 11 TRBJ2-3 TRBV5-5
ASSTNAGETQY NA 11 TRBJ2-5 TRBV18
AWSVRSRGAGYT NA 12 TRBJ1-2 TRBV30
ASSLGVTDSNQPQH NA 14 TRBJ1-5 TRBV5-1
ASSPDGIYGYT NA 11 TRBJ1-2 TRBV7-3
ASSVGASRPDTQY NA 13 TRBJ2-3 TRBV9
SVELGLLNIQY few 11 TRBJ2-4 TRBV29-1
ASSLYRDGTGELF NA 13 TRBJ2-2 TRBV7-9
ASSQGQGRDTQY once 12 TRBJ2-3 TRBV14
ASSSVQRNEQF few 11 TRBJ2-1 TRBV5-1
ASSSQLSYEQY NA 11 TRBJ2-7 TRBV6-5
AWSVTDTAPSTDTQY once 15 TRBJ2-3 TRBV30
ASSYGVTDTQY few 11 TRBJ2-3 TRBV6-5
AWSPQGLRTGELF NA 13 TRBJ2-2 TRBV30
ASSATGTAVYNSPLH NA 15 TRBJ1-6 TRBV7-9
ASSEGGGPNSPLH NA 13 TRBJ1-6 TRBV2
ASSQDLHPNPSYEQY few 15 TRBJ2-7 TRBV4-1
AWTGQVFYGYT few 11 TRBJ1-2 TRBV30
ASTHWTGTQY NA 10 TRBJ2-5 TRBV11-2
AISDIMNTEAF NA 11 TRBJ1-1 TRBV10-3
ASSYSRVTEQY NA 11 TRBJ2-7 TRBV6-5
SVEGPSGDNEKLF NA 13 TRBJ1-4 TRBV29-1
ASSLEAGGATQY NA 12 TRBJ2-3 TRBV7-6
SVVVNYGYT NA 9 TRBJ1-2 TRBV29-1
ASSARAGTNEQF NA 12 TRBJ2-1 TRBV5-1
AWSDYNSPLH NA 10 TRBJ1-6 TRBV30
ASSRASNEKLF NA 11 TRBJ1-4 TRBV7-9
ASSDRASRNSPLH NA 13 TRBJ1-6 TRBV7-9
ASRGLGANVLT NA 11 TRBJ2-6 TRBV2
AWSVRGFYGYT NA 11 TRBJ1-2 TRBV30
ASSIELTNTEAF few 12 TRBJ1-1 TRBV5-1
ASSLGPVNEKLF NA 12 TRBJ1-4 TRBV5-5
ASSLEGNSYNEQF NA 13 TRBJ2-1 TRBV6-5
ASTYTTLSTDTQY NA 13 TRBJ2-3 TRBV7-9
ASRLGETTNEKLF NA 13 TRBJ1-4 TRBV7-9
ASWDFAEAF once 9 TRBJ1-1 TRBV30
ASSRWVQGADTGELF few 15 TRBJ2-2 TRBV25-1
ASSPDRDDSEQY NA 12 TRBJ2-7 TRBV27
ASSVGTGSEKLF few 12 TRBJ1-4 TRBV5-1
AWSGGTGEQF few 10 TRBJ2-1 TRBV30
ASSLSDREQF few 10 TRBJ2-1 TRBV7-9